One T cell receptor (beta chain) is described in this entry. V shed 3 bases and J shed 7 bases, with 11 bases lying between them. Germline V lookup: CDR1 SGDLS, CDR2 YYNGEE. The CDR3 consists of 14 residues. This entry comes from a study of CD8 T cells in Susac syndrome. Negative isolation was applied to CD8+ and CD4+ T cells, and FACS enrichment was applied to TEMRA cells. The authors reverse transcribed roughly 0.5 to 1 ug RNA with random hexamers. The immunoSEQ assay covered 54 Vbeta and 13 Jbeta segments for CDR3. TCRdb fed the immunoSEQ multiplex PCR reads into MiXCR, producing one record per CDR3 protein. The sample lists over 200,000 distinct CDR3 sequences; over 90% were seen once.

The source of this sequence is a human donor with multiple sclerosis. This chain joins TRBV9 and TRBJ1-6; D remains ambiguous. Sequences were obtained from CD4+ T cells from PBMCs. The CDR3 sequence: CASSGGVGNSPLHF. The CDR3 DNA follows: TGTGCCAGCAGCGGCGGGGTGGGCAATTCACCCCTCCACTTT.